The source of this TCR beta chain is a study of shared clonotypes between healthy human individuals. Study-wide points: Memory subsets had estimated richness that was generally smaller than that of naive subsets.

TCRdb keeps only in-frame clones here, not all; method: immunoSEQ multiplex PCR. The data show about 1,500,000 clones, with about 96% seen just once and about 1% held by the top ten. Healthy and HIV-negative, the adult donors had no recent acute infections or vaccinations. Researchers partitioned CD4+ cells into CD45RA+ naive and CD45RA-negative memory subsets. Concerning this clone: The antigen is undetermined.

Trimming stripped 5 bases from V and 1 base from J, with 14 bases between. CDR1 is SNHLY and CDR2 is FYNNEI in the germline V gene. This CDR3 is 15 amino acids long. The sample consisted of naive CD4+ T cells sorted from blood. The subset was: CD45RA+ positively selected. This receptor was obtained from a man aged 30 to 39 in good health. The rearrangement links TRBV2 to TRBJ1-1; the D is unclear. CDR3 region: CASSSVGFRNTEAFF. CDR3 bases: TGTGCCAGCAGTTCGGTGGGGTTTCGGAACACTGAAGCTTTCTTT.